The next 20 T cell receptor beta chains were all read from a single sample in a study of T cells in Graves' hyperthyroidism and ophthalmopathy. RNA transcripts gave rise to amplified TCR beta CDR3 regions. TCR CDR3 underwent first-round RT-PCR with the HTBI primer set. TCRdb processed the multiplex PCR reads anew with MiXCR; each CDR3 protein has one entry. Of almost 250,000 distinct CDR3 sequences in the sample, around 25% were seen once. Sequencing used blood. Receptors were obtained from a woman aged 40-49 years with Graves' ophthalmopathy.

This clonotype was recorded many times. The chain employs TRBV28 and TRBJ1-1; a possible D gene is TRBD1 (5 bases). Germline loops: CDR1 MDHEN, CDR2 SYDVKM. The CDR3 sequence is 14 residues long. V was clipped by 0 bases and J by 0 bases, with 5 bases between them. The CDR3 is CASSLWTVNTEAFF. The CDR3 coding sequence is TGTGCCAGCAGTTTATGGACAGTGAACACTGAAGCTTTCTTT.

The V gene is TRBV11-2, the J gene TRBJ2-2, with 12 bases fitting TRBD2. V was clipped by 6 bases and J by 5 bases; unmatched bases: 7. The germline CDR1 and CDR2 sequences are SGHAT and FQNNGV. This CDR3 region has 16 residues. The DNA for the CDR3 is TGTGCCAGCAGTTCCGGACTAGCGGGACATACCGGGGAGCTGTTTTTT. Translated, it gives CASSSGLAGHTGELFF.

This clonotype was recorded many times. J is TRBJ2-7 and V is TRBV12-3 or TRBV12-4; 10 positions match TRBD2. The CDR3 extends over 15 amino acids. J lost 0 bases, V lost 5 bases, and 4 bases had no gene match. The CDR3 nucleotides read TGTGCCAGCAGTAGTAGCGGGGGGATCTCCTACGAGCAGTACTTC. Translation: CASSSSGGISYEQYF.

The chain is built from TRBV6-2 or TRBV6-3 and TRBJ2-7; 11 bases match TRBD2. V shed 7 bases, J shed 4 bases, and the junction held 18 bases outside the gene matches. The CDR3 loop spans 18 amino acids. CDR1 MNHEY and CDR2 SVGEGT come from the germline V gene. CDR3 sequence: CASKPGLAAPLALYEQYF. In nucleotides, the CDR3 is TGTGCCAGCAAACCGGGACTAGCGGCCCCCCTGGCCCTTTACGAGCAGTACTTC.

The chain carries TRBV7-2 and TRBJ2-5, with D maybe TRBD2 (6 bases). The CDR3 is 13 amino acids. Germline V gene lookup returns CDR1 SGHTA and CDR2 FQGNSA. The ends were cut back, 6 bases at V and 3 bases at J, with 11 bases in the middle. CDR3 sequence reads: CASRSIAEETQYF. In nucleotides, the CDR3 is TGTGCCAGCAGAAGTATAGCGGAAGAGACCCAGTACTTC. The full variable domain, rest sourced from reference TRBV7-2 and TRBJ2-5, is GAGVSQSPSNKVTEKGKDVELRCDPISGHTALYWYRQSLGQGLEFLIYFQGNSAPDKSGLPSDRFSAERTGGSVSTLTIQRTQQEDSAVYLCASRSIAEETQYFGPGTRLLVL.

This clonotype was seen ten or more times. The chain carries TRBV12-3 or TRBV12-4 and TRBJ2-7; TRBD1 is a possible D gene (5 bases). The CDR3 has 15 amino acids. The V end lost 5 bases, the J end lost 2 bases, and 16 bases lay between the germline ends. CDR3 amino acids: CASSPPDTTAYEQYF. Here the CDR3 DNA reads TGTGCCAGCAGTCCACCGGATACGACAGCCTACGAGCAGTACTTC.

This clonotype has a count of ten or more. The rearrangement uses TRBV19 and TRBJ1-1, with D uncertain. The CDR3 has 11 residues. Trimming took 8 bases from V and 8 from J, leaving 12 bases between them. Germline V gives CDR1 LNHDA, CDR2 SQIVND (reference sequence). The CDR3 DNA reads TGTGCCAGTTACGAGGGCAGAGAAGCTTTCTTT. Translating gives CASYEGREAFF.

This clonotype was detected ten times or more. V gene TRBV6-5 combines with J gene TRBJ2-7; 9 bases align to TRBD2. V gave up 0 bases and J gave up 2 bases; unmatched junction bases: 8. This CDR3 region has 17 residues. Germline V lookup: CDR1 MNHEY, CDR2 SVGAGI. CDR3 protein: CASSYSRGSGRTYEQYF. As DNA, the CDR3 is TGTGCCAGCAGTTACTCGAGGGGCAGCGGGAGGACCTACGAGCAGTACTTC.

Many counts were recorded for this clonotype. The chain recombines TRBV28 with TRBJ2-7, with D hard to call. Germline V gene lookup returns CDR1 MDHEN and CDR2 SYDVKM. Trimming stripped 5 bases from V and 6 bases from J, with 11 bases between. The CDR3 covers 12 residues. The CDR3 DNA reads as TGTGCCAGCAGTCCGCAGGCTTTCGAGCAGTACTTC. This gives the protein CASSPQAFEQYF.

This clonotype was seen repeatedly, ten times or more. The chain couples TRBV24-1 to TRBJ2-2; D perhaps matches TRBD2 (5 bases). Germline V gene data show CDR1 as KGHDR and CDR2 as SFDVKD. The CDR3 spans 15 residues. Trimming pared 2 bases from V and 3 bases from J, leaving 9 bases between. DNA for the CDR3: TGTGCCACCAGTGATTCTGGGAGCTACACCGGGGAGCTGTTTTTT. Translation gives CATSDSGSYTGELFF.

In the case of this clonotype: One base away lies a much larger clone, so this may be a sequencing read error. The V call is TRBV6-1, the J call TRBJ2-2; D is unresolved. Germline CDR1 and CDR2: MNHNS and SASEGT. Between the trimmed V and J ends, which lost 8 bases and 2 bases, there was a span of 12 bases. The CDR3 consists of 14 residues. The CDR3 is CASGVADNTGELFF. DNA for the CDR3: TGTGCCAGCGGTGTTGCGGACAACACCGGGGAGCTGTTTTTT.

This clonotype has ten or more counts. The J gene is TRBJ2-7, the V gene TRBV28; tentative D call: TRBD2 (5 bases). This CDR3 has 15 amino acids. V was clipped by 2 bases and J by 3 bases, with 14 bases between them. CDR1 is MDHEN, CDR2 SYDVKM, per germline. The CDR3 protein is CASSLTRGFNYEQYF. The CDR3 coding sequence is TGTGCCAGCAGTTTAACCCGAGGGTTTAACTACGAGCAGTACTTC.

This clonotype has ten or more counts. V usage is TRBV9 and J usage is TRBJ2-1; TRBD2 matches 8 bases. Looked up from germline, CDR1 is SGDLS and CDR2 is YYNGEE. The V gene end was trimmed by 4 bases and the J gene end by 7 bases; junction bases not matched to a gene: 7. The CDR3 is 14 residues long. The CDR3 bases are TGTGCCAGCAGCAGCAGCGGGAGAGTTAATGAGCAGTTCTTC. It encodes CASSSSGRVNEQFF.

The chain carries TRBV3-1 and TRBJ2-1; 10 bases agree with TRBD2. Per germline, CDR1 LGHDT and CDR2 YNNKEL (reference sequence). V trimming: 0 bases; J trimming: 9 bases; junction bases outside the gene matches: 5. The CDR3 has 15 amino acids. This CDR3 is CASSQEASGGSEQFF. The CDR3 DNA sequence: TGTGCCAGCAGCCAAGAGGCTAGCGGGGGTAGTGAGCAGTTCTTC.

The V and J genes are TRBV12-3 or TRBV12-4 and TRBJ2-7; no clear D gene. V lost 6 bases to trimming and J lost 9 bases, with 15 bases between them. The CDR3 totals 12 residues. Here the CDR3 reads CASSLGRSGQYF. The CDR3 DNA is TGTGCCAGCAGCCTAGGGCGGTCCGGGCAGTACTTC.

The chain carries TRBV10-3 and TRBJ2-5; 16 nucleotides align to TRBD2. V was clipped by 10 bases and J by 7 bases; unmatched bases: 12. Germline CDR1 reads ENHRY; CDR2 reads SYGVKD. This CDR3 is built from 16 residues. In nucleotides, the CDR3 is TGTGCCACCGGGACTAGCGGGGGGGTCCCACTGGGGACCCAGTACTTC. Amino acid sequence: CATGTSGGVPLGTQYF.

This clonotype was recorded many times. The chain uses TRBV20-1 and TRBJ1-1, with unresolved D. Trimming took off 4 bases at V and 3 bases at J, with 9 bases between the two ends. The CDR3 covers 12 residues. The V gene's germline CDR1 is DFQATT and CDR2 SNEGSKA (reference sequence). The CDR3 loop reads CSAIPLDTEAFF. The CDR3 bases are TGCAGTGCTATCCCCTTAGACACTGAAGCTTTCTTT.

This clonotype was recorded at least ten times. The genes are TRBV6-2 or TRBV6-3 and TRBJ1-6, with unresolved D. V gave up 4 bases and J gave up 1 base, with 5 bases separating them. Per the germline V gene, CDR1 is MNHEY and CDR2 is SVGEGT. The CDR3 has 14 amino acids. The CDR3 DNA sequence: TGTGCCAGCAGTTCCAGTTCCTATAATTCACCCCTCCACTTT. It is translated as CASSSSSYNSPLHF.

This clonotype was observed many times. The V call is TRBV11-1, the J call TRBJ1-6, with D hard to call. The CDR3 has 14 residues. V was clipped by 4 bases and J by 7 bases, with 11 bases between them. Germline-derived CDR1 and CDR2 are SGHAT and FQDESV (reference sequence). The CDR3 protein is CASSSMLRNSPLHF. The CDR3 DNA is TGTGCCAGCAGCTCAATGCTCAGGAATTCACCCCTCCACTTT.

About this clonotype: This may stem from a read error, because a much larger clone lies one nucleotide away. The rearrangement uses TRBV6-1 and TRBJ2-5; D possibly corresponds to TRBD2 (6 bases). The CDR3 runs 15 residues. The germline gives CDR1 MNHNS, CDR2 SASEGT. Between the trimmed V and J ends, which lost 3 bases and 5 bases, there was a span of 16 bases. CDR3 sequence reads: CASSELVGGWETQYF. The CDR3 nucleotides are TGTGCCAGCAGTGAGCTAGTGGGAGGTTGGGAGACCCAGTACTTC.